What follows are 29 T cell receptor beta chains derived from one specimen sequenced in a study of radiotherapy plus CTLA-4 blockade in lung cancer. Profiled with immunoSEQ multiplex PCR; TCRdb holds only in-frame clones, not every one. Of around 110,000 clones in the sample, about 85% were seen once. The starting material was peripheral blood, obtained from a patient treated with radiotherapy plus ipilimumab. The receptors derive from a human donor with non-small cell lung cancer that progressed on radiotherapy plus ipilimumab. Some clones in this sample may be carry-over from other donors' samples.

The rearrangement links TRBV7-2 to TRBJ2-7; D perhaps matches TRBD1 (5 bases). CDR1 SGHTA and CDR2 FQGNSA come from the germline V gene. V was shortened by 5 bases and J by 5 bases, with 19 bases between the two germline ends. The CDR3 runs to 15 residues. The CDR3 bases are TGTGCCAGCAGCCCCGGCTCGACAGTTCGGCACGAGCAGTACTTC. Encoded protein: CASSPGSTVRHEQYF.

This chain's CDR3 is CASSLGLAGFTDTQYF. Here the CDR3 DNA reads TGTGCCAGCAGTCTCGGACTAGCGGGGTTCACAGATACGCAGTATTTT. The chain combines TRBV5-5 with TRBJ2-3; 12 bases map to TRBD2. CDR3 length equals 16 residues. V lost 5 bases to trimming and J lost 2 bases; unmatched junction nucleotides: 6. The germline V gene has CDR1 SGHKS and CDR2 YYEKEE (reference sequence).

The J gene is TRBJ1-2, the V gene TRBV5-1; 10 nucleotides line up with TRBD1. Per the germline V gene, CDR1 is SGHRS and CDR2 is YFSETQ. The CDR3 consists of 16 residues. V lost 5 bases, J lost 1 base, and 8 bases stayed unmatched. Here the CDR3 reads CASSYDRGRFNYGYTF. CDR3 coding DNA: TGCGCCAGCAGTTATGACAGGGGGCGGTTTAACTATGGCTACACCTTC. Full variable domain (outside the CDR3, taken from reference TRBV5-1 and TRBJ1-2): KAGVTQTPRYLIKTRGQQVTLSCSPISGHRSVSWYQQTPGQGLQFLFEYFSETQRNKGNFPGRFSGRQFSNSRSEMNVSTLELGDSALYLCASSYDRGRFNYGYTFGSGTRLTVV.

The V call is TRBV7-9, the J call TRBJ2-4; D possibly corresponds to TRBD1 (5 bases). Trimming removed 5 bases from V and 0 bases from J, with 14 bases in between. This CDR3 region has 16 residues. The germline gives CDR1 SEHNR, CDR2 FQNEAQ (reference sequence). The CDR3 loop is CASSLTDSLAKNIQYF. DNA of the CDR3: TGTGCCAGCAGCCTAACCGACAGCCTAGCCAAAAACATTCAGTACTTC.

The gene calls are TRBV7-2 and TRBJ2-3, with D perhaps TRBD2 (7 bases). The CDR3 consists of 17 residues. Germline V gene lookup returns CDR1 SGHTA and CDR2 FQGNSA. The V end was cut by 1 base, the J end by 0 bases, with 14 bases between. The CDR3 here is CASSLVIGGASTDTQYF. The CDR3 nucleotides are TGTGCCAGCAGCTTAGTCATTGGGGGGGCGAGCACAGATACGCAGTATTTT.

V is TRBV5-1 and J is TRBJ2-2; 10 positions match TRBD1. The germline gives CDR1 SGHRS, CDR2 YFSETQ. Germline trimming cut 2 bases from V and 6 bases from J; bases unmatched to any gene: 7. The CDR3 runs 16 residues. CDR3 sequence: CASSFRTGGTAGELFF. The CDR3 DNA reads TGCGCCAGCAGCTTCCGGACAGGGGGGACTGCCGGGGAGCTGTTTTTT.

A few counts support this clone. The gene calls are TRBV7-9 and TRBJ1-2; D gene uncertain. The CDR3 runs 17 residues. Germline V gene sequence: CDR1 SEHNR, CDR2 FQNEAQ (reference sequence). Trimming stripped 1 base from V and 0 bases from J, with 15 bases between. The CDR3 sequence is CASSLGSGRIANYGYTF. The CDR3, as DNA: TGTGCCAGCAGCTTAGGATCAGGACGGATAGCTAACTATGGCTACACCTTC.

This clone was observed a single time. This chain joins TRBV9 and TRBJ1-5; 7 bases match TRBD1. Trimming took 2 bases from V and 5 from J; bases not matched to a gene: 19. Germline V gene sequence: CDR1 SGDLS, CDR2 YYNGEE. The CDR3 covers 19 residues. CDR3 DNA sequence: TGTGCCAGCAGCGTCCCCCCCGGAATCCAGGGGGGCGGCGATCAGCCCCAGCATTTT. It yields the protein CASSVPPGIQGGGDQPQHF.

The chain links TRBV2 to TRBJ1-3, with D possibly TRBD1 on 5 matching bases. Trimming removed 0 bases at V and 4 bases at J, with 10 bases between. Germline-derived CDR1 and CDR2 are SNHLY and FYNNEI. This CDR3 comprises 15 residues. CDR3 sequence (DNA): TGTGCCAGCAGTGAAGCGGGGGGGAGGGGAAACACCATATATTTT. It codes for CASSEAGGRGNTIYF.

CDR3 DNA: TGCGCCAGCAGCCAAGGACAGGGGCGGAACACTGAAGCTTTCTTT. This sequence encodes CASSQGQGRNTEAFF. The chain carries TRBV4-3 and TRBJ1-1, with 8 bases aligning to TRBD1. The CDR3 spans 15 residues. The ends lost 1 base at V and 1 base at J; junction bases unmatched: 2. The germline CDR1 and CDR2 sequences are LGHNA and YSLEER.

This clone showed up just once. The chain has TRBV7-9 and TRBJ1-2; D possibly corresponds to TRBD1 (5 bases). CDR3 length equals 13 residues. From germline, CDR1 is SEHNR and CDR2 FQNEAQ (reference sequence). Trimming took off 1 base at V and 5 bases at J, with 8 bases between the two ends. The CDR3 here is CASSLEGMYGYTF. The CDR3 nucleotides read TGTGCCAGCAGCTTAGAGGGGATGTATGGCTACACCTTC.

A few counts support this clone. This chain connects TRBV9 to TRBJ2-5, with 14 nucleotides matching TRBD2. The CDR3 is 17 residues long. The junction had 8 bases not matched to a gene; V was cut back by 4 bases and J by 3 bases. The germline CDR1 and CDR2 sequences are SGDLS and YYNGEE. The DNA for the CDR3 is TGTGCCAGCAGCCCCCATCCGGGACTAGCGGGGGAAGAGACCCAGTACTTC. Translated: CASSPHPGLAGEETQYF.

The gene calls are TRBV14 and TRBJ2-1, with 8 bases matching TRBD2. V dropped 4 bases and J dropped 7; count of bases not matched to a gene: 6. This CDR3 region has 14 residues. Germline-derived CDR1 and CDR2 are SGHDN and FVKESK. The chain's CDR3 is CASSPPGTRNEQFF. The CDR3 bases are TGTGCCAGCAGCCCCCCCGGGACTAGGAATGAGCAGTTCTTC.

This chain links TRBV30 with TRBJ2-5, with D unresolved. This CDR3 spans 11 amino acids. In germline, CDR1 is GTSNPN, CDR2 SVGIG (reference sequence). V lost 5 bases to trimming and J lost 1 base, with 5 bases between them. CDR3 loop: CAWRPQETQYF. The CDR3 DNA reads TGTGCCTGGCGGCCCCAAGAGACCCAGTACTTC.

This chain links TRBV15 with TRBJ1-1; D unresolved. The V and J ends lost 0 bases and 8 bases respectively, with 7 bases between them. CDR3 length: 12 residues. CDR1 is LNHNV and CDR2 is YYDKDF in the germline V gene (reference sequence). DNA of the CDR3: TGTGCCACCAGCAGAGACGCAGCCGAAGCTTTCTTT. Its translation is CATSRDAAEAFF.

The chain recombines TRBV5-1 with TRBJ2-3; 9 nucleotides agree with TRBD2. The V gene's germline CDR1 is SGHRS and CDR2 YFSETQ. V trimming: 3 bases; J trimming: 0 bases; junction bases outside the gene matches: 8. The CDR3 runs to 17 residues. CDR3 amino acids: CASSSKAGGLSTDTQYF. The CDR3 coding sequence is TGCGCCAGCAGCTCCAAAGCGGGGGGCCTTAGCACAGATACGCAGTATTTT.

The gene calls are TRBV5-4 and TRBJ2-7, with D possibly being TRBD1 or TRBD2 (6 bases each). This CDR3 is 13 amino acids long. Trimming pared 3 bases from V and 2 bases from J, leaving 9 bases between. Germline values: CDR1 SGHNT, CDR2 YYREEE (reference sequence). The CDR3 protein is CASSSGATYEQYF. The CDR3 DNA follows: TGTGCCAGCAGCTCGGGGGCTACCTACGAGCAGTACTTC.

The chain is built from TRBV7-9 and TRBJ2-7; TRBD2 is a possible D gene (5 bases). Deletions cut 3 bases from V and 10 bases from J, with 13 bases between. CDR3 size: 12 residues. Germline-derived CDR1 and CDR2 are SEHNR and FQNEAQ (reference sequence). CDR3 region: CASSFVGERQYF. The CDR3 DNA reads as TGTGCCAGCAGCTTTGTCGGGGAGCGACAGTACTTC.

The rearrangement links TRBV7-3 to TRBJ2-7; D ambiguous. Germline CDR1 SGHTA, CDR2 FQGTGA. The CDR3 runs to 12 residues. V shed 3 bases and J shed 2 bases, with 5 bases lying between them. The CDR3: CASSFPTYEQYF. CDR3 nucleotides: TGTGCCAGCAGCTTCCCAACCTACGAGCAGTACTTC.

This sequence joins TRBV19 and TRBJ2-1; 9 nucleotides match TRBD1. CDR1 and CDR2 (germline): LNHDA, SQIVND (reference sequence). The J segment lost 2 bases and the V segment lost 6 bases, leaving 5 bases of the junction unmatched. The CDR3 is made up of 15 amino acids. The CDR3 DNA reads TGTGCCAGTAGGACGGGACAGGGTCCCTACAATGAGCAGTTCTTC. Translated, it gives CASRTGQGPYNEQFF.

The chain is built from TRBV4-1 and TRBJ1-1; 7 nucleotides line up with TRBD1. Germline assignment: CDR1 MGHRA and CDR2 YSYEKL. V gave up 2 bases and J gave up 2 bases; unmatched junction bases: 14. The CDR3 has 18 amino acids. The CDR3 is CASSQIPAIQGRNTEAFF. The DNA of the CDR3 is TGCGCCAGCAGCCAAATTCCCGCAATACAGGGGCGAAACACTGAAGCTTTCTTT.

Note on this clone: Compared with germline, one end of the junction differs, possibly owing to a read error. The chain joins TRBV4-2 to TRBJ2-2, with 10 nucleotides matching TRBD2. CDR3 length: 19 residues. Germline V gene data show CDR1 as LGHNA and CDR2 as YNFKEQ. The CDR3 DNA sequence: TGTGCCAGCAGCCAAGAACACCCCCCGGGACTAGCGAGCACCGGGGAGCTGCTTTTT. It codes for CASSQEHPPGLASTGELLF.

The J gene is TRBJ2-5, the V gene TRBV18; 8 positions match TRBD2. J gave up 1 base and V 2 bases, and 6 bases lay outside the gene matches. In germline, CDR1 is KGHSH, CDR2 LQKENI. The CDR3 runs to 16 residues. CDR3 DNA sequence: TGTGCCAGCTCACCATCTCTCGGGACTAGCCAAGAGACCCAGTACTTC. This codes for CASSPSLGTSQETQYF. Full variable domain (remainder filled in from reference TRBV18 and TRBJ2-5): NAGVMQNPRHLVRRRGQEARLRCSPMKGHSHVYWYRQLPEEGLKFMVYLQKENIIDESGMPKERFSAEFPKEGPSILRIQQVVRGDSAAYFCASSPSLGTSQETQYFGPGTRLLVL.

The chain carries TRBV7-9 and TRBJ1-2; perhaps TRBD1 as D (6 bases). The CDR3 sequence is 15 residues long. V dropped 2 bases and J dropped 7 bases, with 17 bases sitting between them. Germline loops: CDR1 SEHNR, CDR2 FQNEAQ (reference sequence). The CDR3 region is CASSLTGGFLGGYTF. The CDR3 DNA is TGTGCCAGCAGCTTAACGGGGGGCTTTTTGGGTGGCTACACCTTC.

V is TRBV7-9 and J is TRBJ2-7, with TRBD1 identical over 8 bases. Germline values: CDR1 SEHNR, CDR2 FQNEAQ (reference sequence). Unmatched junction bases numbered 9, after V lost 5 bases and J lost 0 bases. The CDR3 extends over 16 amino acids. CDR3 DNA: TGTGCCAGCAGCCCCCTCCGGGACAGGTTCTCCTACGAGCAGTACTTC. Translating gives CASSPLRDRFSYEQYF. Drawing the rest from reference TRBV7-9 and TRBJ2-7, the complete variable domain is DTGVSQNPRHKITKRGQNVTFRCDPISEHNRLYWYRQTLGQGPEFLTYFQNEAQLEKSRLLSDRFSAERPKGSFSTLEIQRTEQGDSAMYLCASSPLRDRFSYEQYFGPGTRLTVT.

This sequence joins TRBV7-2 and TRBJ1-6; D is undetermined. The CDR3 consists of 17 residues. Trimming took 5 bases from V and 0 from J, leaving 14 bases between them. Germline CDR1 is SGHTA and CDR2 is FQGNSA. CDR3 nucleotide sequence: TGTGCCAGCAGCCCCGTTTCCCAGAGCTCCTATAATTCACCCCTCCACTTT. Translating gives CASSPVSQSSYNSPLHF. The full variable domain, completed using reference TRBV7-2 and TRBJ1-6, is GAGVSQSPSNKVTEKGKDVELRCDPISGHTALYWYRQSLGQGLEFLIYFQGNSAPDKSGLPSDRFSAERTGGSVSTLTIQRTQQEDSAVYLCASSPVSQSSYNSPLHFGNGTRLTVT.

The rearrangement uses TRBV11-2 and TRBJ2-1; 12 positions match TRBD1. The V segment lost 6 bases and the J segment 4 bases; nucleotides outside the gene matches: 7. Germline V lookup: CDR1 SGHAT, CDR2 FQNNGV. CDR3 length: 16 amino acids. CDR3 nucleotide sequence: TGTGCCAGCAGGCGGGGGACAGGGGGCAAGTACAATGAGCAGTTCTTC. Encoded protein: CASRRGTGGKYNEQFF.

V and J are TRBV28 and TRBJ1-4, with 11 bases aligning to TRBD1. V lost 6 bases to trimming and J lost 7 bases; unmatched junction nucleotides: 19. This CDR3 region has 19 residues. Germline assignment: CDR1 MDHEN and CDR2 SYDVKM. This chain's CDR3 is CASRPPASGTGGDSEKLFF. The CDR3 DNA reads TGTGCCAGCAGGCCCCCCGCTTCCGGGACAGGGGGGGACTCTGAAAAACTGTTTTTT.

The chain couples TRBV23-1 to TRBJ2-2, with D uncertain. TRBV23-1 is recorded as an ORF, its role being uncertain. Trimming cost V 3 bases and J 3 bases, with 11 bases left between them. The CDR3 is 15 amino acids. The CDR3 sequence is CASSHIPFHTGELFF. As DNA, the CDR3 is TGCGCCAGCAGTCACATCCCCTTCCACACCGGGGAGCTGTTTTTT.